The rows below give T cell receptor beta chains drawn from one sample of a study of T cells after yellow fever vaccination. TCRdb passed the 5' RACE reads through MiXCR, listing each CDR3 protein once. The profile shows about 580,000 distinct CDR3 sequences, less than 20% of them singletons. Sequenced material: PBMCs, taken around 5 days after the first yellow fever vaccination. The receptors originated from a young man who received the YFV17D yellow fever vaccine. The CDR3 runs from the conserved cysteine through the conserved F or W. D genes are given only for firm matches. Rows may omit the clone size; those that give it use once, few, many or a size class.

abundance: few
d_gene: TRBD1
v_gene: TRBV11-1
len: 15
j_gene: TRBJ2-1
CDR3aa: CASSLRQGDYNEQFF
CDR3nt: TGTGCCAGCAGCTTACGGCAGGGGGACTACAATGAGCAGTTCTTC

abundance: few
d_gene: -
v_gene: TRBV24-1
len: 18
j_gene: TRBJ2-6
CDR3aa: CATSDSPGRNSGANVLTF
CDR3nt: TGTGCCACCAGTGATTCTCCGGGACGGAACTCTGGGGCCAACGTCCTGACTTTC

abundance: -
d_gene: TRBD1
v_gene: TRBV29-1
len: 13
j_gene: TRBJ1-1
CDR3aa: CSVVEGGVTEAFF
CDR3nt: TGCAGCGTTGTGGAAGGGGGCGTCACTGAAGCTTTCTTT

abundance: many
d_gene: -
v_gene: TRBV29-1
len: 13
j_gene: TRBJ2-3
CDR3aa: CSVDSGAEDTQYF
CDR3nt: TGCAGCGTTGATTCAGGGGCCGAAGATACGCAGTATTTT

abundance: few
d_gene: -
v_gene: TRBV5-1
len: 16
j_gene: TRBJ1-4
CDR3aa: CASSAGTLSTNEKLFF
CDR3nt: TGCGCCAGCAGCGCGGGGACCCTTTCAACTAATGAAAAACTGTTTTTT

abundance: few
d_gene: -
v_gene: TRBV6-5
len: 12
j_gene: TRBJ1-5
CDR3aa: CASRTLNQPQHF
CDR3nt: TGTGCCAGCAGAACACTCAATCAGCCCCAGCATTTT

abundance: few
d_gene: -
v_gene: TRBV5-1
len: 14
j_gene: TRBJ2-2
CDR3aa: CASRRNSNTGELFF
CDR3nt: TGCGCCAGCAGACGGAATTCGAACACCGGGGAGCTGTTTTTT

abundance: few
d_gene: -
v_gene: TRBV20-1
len: 17
j_gene: TRBJ1-2
CDR3aa: CSAFPATSPSPNYGYTF
CDR3nt: TGCAGTGCTTTCCCGGCCACCTCACCATCTCCTAACTATGGCTACACCTTC

abundance: -
d_gene: -
v_gene: TRBV6-2/TRBV6-3
len: 14
j_gene: TRBJ1-6
CDR3aa: CASRRGWDNSPLHF
CDR3nt: TGTGCCAGCAGGAGGGGATGGGATAATTCACCCCTCCACTTT

abundance: few
d_gene: TRBD2
v_gene: TRBV11-2
len: 14
j_gene: TRBJ2-7
CDR3aa: CASSLSFPGGEQYF
CDR3nt: TGTGCCAGCAGCTTATCCTTTCCGGGAGGCGAGCAGTACTTC

abundance: -
d_gene: -
v_gene: TRBV6-2/TRBV6-3
len: 14
j_gene: TRBJ1-5
CDR3aa: CASRLVQGNQPQHF
CDR3nt: TGTGCCAGCAGGCTCGTACAGGGTAACCAGCCCCAGCATTTT

abundance: -
d_gene: -
v_gene: TRBV18
len: 15
j_gene: TRBJ2-3
CDR3aa: CASSPPRVLADTQYF
CDR3nt: TGTGCCAGCTCACCCCCCAGGGTCCTCGCAGATACGCAGTATTTT

abundance: -
d_gene: TRBD1
v_gene: TRBV9
len: 15
j_gene: TRBJ2-7
CDR3aa: CASSVGTGRRDEQYF
CDR3nt: TGTGCCAGCAGCGTAGGGACAGGGCGCCGGGACGAGCAGTACTTC

abundance: -
d_gene: -
v_gene: TRBV12-3/TRBV12-4
len: 13
j_gene: TRBJ2-3
CDR3aa: CASTGLGGNTQYF
CDR3nt: TGTGCCAGCACCGGCCTAGGGGGGAATACGCAGTATTTT

abundance: many
d_gene: TRBD1
v_gene: TRBV10-3
len: 13
j_gene: TRBJ2-7
CDR3aa: CAISGTGGFEQYF
CDR3nt: TGTGCCATCAGTGGGACAGGGGGATTCGAGCAGTACTTC

abundance: -
d_gene: -
v_gene: TRBV7-8
len: 16
j_gene: TRBJ2-5
CDR3aa: CASSSAEGGYQETQYF
CDR3nt: TGTGCCAGCAGCTCTGCCGAGGGGGGATACCAAGAGACCCAGTACTTC